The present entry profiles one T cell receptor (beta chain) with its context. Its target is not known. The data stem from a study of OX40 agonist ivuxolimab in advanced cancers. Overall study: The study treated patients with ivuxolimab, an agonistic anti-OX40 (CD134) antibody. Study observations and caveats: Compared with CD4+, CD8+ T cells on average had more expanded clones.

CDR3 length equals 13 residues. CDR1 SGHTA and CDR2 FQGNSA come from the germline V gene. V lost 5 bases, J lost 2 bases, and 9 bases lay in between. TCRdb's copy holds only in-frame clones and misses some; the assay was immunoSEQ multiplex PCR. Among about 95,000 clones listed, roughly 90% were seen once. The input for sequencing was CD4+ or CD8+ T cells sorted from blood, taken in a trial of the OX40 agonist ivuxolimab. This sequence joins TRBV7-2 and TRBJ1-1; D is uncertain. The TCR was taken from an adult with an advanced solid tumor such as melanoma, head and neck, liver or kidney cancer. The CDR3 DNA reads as TGTGCCAGCAGCAAGTCGGGCAACACTGAAGCTTTCTTT. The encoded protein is CASSKSGNTEAFF. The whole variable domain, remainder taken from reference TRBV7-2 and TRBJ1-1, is GAGVSQSPSNKVTEKGKDVELRCDPISGHTALYWYRQSLGQGLEFLIYFQGNSAPDKSGLPSDRFSAERTGGSVSTLTIQRTQQEDSAVYLCASSKSGNTEAFFGQGTRLTVV.